This T cell receptor (beta chain) was found in a study of T cells after somatic rescue of genetic block. The ends were cut back, 6 bases at V and 7 bases at J, with 13 bases in the middle. Germline-derived CDR1 and CDR2 are SGHVS and FNYEAQ. CDR3 length: 13 residues. TCRdb's table, derived via immunoSEQ multiplex PCR, lists solely in-frame clones and lacks some. The top ten hold roughly 1.4% of the sample, which has around 100,000 clones, around nine tenths seen once. Sequencing used peripheral blood mononuclear cells (PBMCs). The sequence was obtained from a woman aged 18-30 years. The V and J genes are TRBV7-6 and TRBJ2-1, with a tentative D call TRBD2 (5 bases). The CDR3, as DNA: TGTGCCAGCAGTATTAGCCCGGGGAATGAGCAGTTCTTC. Encoded protein: CASSISPGNEQFF.